This T cell receptor beta chain was observed in a study of cytomegalovirus exposure and HLA in healthy donors. For the study at large: An earlier analysis found some 100 million unique TCR beta sequences from about 190 million T cells.

Vbeta (60) and Jbeta (13) primers were used in the PCR. Profiling relied on immunoSEQ multiplex PCR, and the TCRdb table lists in-frame clones only, not all of them. This table holds roughly 100,000 clones. With 1 base clipped from V and 6 bases from J, the junction kept 9 bases outside the gene matches. Germline V gene sequence: CDR1 SGHRS, CDR2 YFSETQ. The CDR3 loop spans 17 amino acids. The sequence came from a man aged 35 to 55 in good health and CMV-seronegative. Source material: PBMCs. This rearrangement joins TRBV5-1 to TRBJ2-1; TRBD2 matches at 11 bases. CDR3 loop: CASSLYTSGSIPNEQFF. The DNA of the CDR3 is TGCGCCAGCAGCTTGTATACTAGCGGGAGTATACCCAATGAGCAGTTCTTC.